The present entry profiles one T cell receptor (beta chain) with its context. The sample originates from a study of blood T cell repertoires in COVID-19. Study background: COVID-19 samples collected from the United States, Italy and Spain covered acute and convalescent phases. T cells, B-cell-depleted T cells, or PBMCs supplied cDNA or gDNA.

The CDR3 length is 15 residues. V gave up 4 bases and J gave up 0 bases, with 9 bases separating them. Germline V gene lookup returns CDR1 LNHDA and CDR2 SQIVND (reference sequence). In the study's own analysis: It was from reference gene primer amplification that nucleated cell counts were estimated. Data came from immunoSEQ multiplex PCR; TCRdb stores just in-frame clones and leaves some out. V, J and clone size are taken as reported in that table, and D and trimming were inferred from the DNA itself. The data show approximately 27,000 clones, over 80% seen once. Source material: peripheral blood. This sequence was found in a man in his 70s with acute or convalescent COVID-19. The chain uses TRBV19 and TRBJ2-2; maybe TRBD2 (7 bases). The CDR3 sequence: CASSRRGPNTGELFF. The CDR3 nucleotides read TGTGCCAGTAGTAGGCGGGGGCCGAACACCGGGGAGCTGTTTTTT.